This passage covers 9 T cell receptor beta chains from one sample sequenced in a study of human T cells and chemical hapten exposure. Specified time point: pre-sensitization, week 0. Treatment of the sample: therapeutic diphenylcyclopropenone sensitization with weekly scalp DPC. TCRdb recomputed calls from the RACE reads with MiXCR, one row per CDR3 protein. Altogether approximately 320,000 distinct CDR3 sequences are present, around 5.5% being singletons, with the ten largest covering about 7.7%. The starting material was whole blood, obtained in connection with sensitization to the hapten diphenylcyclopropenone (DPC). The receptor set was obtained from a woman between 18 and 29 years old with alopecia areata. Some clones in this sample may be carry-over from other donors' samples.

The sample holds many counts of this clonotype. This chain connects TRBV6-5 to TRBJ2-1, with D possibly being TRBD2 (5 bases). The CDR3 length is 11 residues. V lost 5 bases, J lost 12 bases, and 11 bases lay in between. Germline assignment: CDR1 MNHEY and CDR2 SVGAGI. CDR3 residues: CASSPGLVQFF. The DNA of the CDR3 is TGTGCCAGCAGTCCCGGACTCGTGCAGTTCTTC.

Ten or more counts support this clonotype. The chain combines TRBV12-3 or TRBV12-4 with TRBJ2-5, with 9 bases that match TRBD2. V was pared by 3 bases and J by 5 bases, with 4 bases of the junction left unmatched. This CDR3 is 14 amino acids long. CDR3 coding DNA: TGTGCCAGCAGTTTTGGCGGGGGGGCGGAGACCCAGTACTTC. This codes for CASSFGGGAETQYF.

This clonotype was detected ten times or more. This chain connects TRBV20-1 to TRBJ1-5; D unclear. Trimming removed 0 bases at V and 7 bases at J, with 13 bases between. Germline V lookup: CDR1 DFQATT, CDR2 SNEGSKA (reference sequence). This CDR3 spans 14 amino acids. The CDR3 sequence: CSARDLTVDQPQHF. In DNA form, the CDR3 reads TGCAGTGCTAGAGATCTCACGGTGGACCAGCCCCAGCATTTT.

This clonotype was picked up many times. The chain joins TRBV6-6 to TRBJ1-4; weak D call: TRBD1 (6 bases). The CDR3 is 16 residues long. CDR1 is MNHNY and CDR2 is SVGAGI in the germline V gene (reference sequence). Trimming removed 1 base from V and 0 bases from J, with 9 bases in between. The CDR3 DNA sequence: TGTGCCAGCAGTTACTGGGACACATCAACTAATGAAAAACTGTTTTTT. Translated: CASSYWDTSTNEKLFF.

DNA for the CDR3: TGTGCCAGCAGCTTAGCCGGGACAGTAAATGAGCAGTTCTTC. Encoded protein: CASSLAGTVNEQFF. This chain links TRBV13 with TRBJ2-1; 7 bases are a match to TRBD1. The CDR3 consists of 14 residues. J gave up 7 bases and V 1 base, and 4 bases lay outside the gene matches. The germline CDR1 and CDR2 sequences are PRHDT and FYEKMQ (reference sequence).

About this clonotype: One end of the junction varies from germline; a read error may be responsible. CDR3 in DNA: TGTGCAAGCACGGGCGGGGGACTCCAAGAGACCCAGTACTTC. Translating gives CASTGGGLQETQYF. The V and J genes are TRBV6-5 and TRBJ2-5, with 7 nucleotides matching TRBD2. CDR3 length: 14 amino acids. From germline, CDR1 is MNHEY and CDR2 SVGAGI.

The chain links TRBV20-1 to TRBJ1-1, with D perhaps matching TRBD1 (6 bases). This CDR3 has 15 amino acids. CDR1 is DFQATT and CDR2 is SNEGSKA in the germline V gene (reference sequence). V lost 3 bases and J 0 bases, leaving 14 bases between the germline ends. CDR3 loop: CSARGSGELNTEAFF. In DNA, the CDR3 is TGCAGTGCTAGGGGATCAGGGGAACTGAACACTGAAGCTTTCTTT.

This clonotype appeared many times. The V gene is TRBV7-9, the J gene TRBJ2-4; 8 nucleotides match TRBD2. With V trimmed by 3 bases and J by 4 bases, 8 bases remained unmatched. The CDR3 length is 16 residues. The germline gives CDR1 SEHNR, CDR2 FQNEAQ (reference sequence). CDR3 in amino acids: CASSLDLAGLKNIQYF. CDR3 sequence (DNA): TGTGCCAGCAGCTTGGATTTAGCGGGGTTGAAAAACATTCAGTACTTC.

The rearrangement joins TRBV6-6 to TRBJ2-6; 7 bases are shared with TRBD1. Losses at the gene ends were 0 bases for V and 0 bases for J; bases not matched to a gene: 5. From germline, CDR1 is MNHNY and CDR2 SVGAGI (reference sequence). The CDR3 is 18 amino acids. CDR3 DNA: TGTGCCAGCAGTTACTCCCCGGGACAGTACTCTGGGGCCAACGTCCTGACTTTC. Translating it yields CASSYSPGQYSGANVLTF.